Following are 8 T cell receptor beta chains from one sample sequenced in a study of blood T cell repertoires in COVID-19. Some clones are missing from TCRdb's copy, which holds only in-frame ones; the method was immunoSEQ multiplex PCR. The sample contains about 230,000 clones, 65% to 90% of which appear only once. The specimen was peripheral blood. The receptors come from a man in his forties or fifties with COVID-19, enrolled during active disease.

The chain recombines TRBV6-2 or TRBV6-3 with TRBJ1-5, with 10 positions matching TRBD1. V lost 4 bases and J lost 3; bases outside the gene matches: 6. The germline V gene encodes CDR1 MNHEY and CDR2 SVGEGT. The CDR3 is made up of 16 amino acids. For the CDR3, the DNA is TGTGCCAGCAGTTCCGGGACAGGGGTATTCAATCAGCCCCAGCATTTT. Translated: CASSSGTGVFNQPQHF.

This chain joins TRBV19 and TRBJ2-7; D is perhaps TRBD2 (7 bases). In germline, CDR1 is LNHDA, CDR2 SQIVND (reference sequence). The CDR3 covers 15 residues. Trimming removed 9 bases at V and 0 bases at J, with 18 bases between. The CDR3 loop reads CASRPGGGNSYEQYF. The CDR3 nucleotides read TGTGCCAGCCGCCCGGGGGGCGGCAACTCCTACGAGCAGTACTTC.

This clone was detected a few times. The DNA of the CDR3 is TGTGCCAGCAGCCGGGACAGGGGATCACCCCTCCACTTT. It specifies CASSRDRGSPLHF. J is TRBJ1-6 and V is TRBV3-1 (or the pseudogene TRBV3-2); 10 bases map to TRBD1. The ends lost 4 bases at V and 10 bases at J; junction bases unmatched: 1. The CDR3 extends over 13 amino acids. The germline gives CDR1 LGHDT, CDR2 YNNKEL (reference sequence).

V gene TRBV30 combines with J gene TRBJ2-2; tentatively, D is TRBD2 (6 bases). The CDR3 length is 13 residues. Germline values: CDR1 GTSNPN, CDR2 SVGIG (reference sequence). V was pared by 3 bases and J by 3 bases, with 8 bases between. CDR3 in amino acids: CAWRWGDTGELFF. The CDR3 DNA reads as TGTGCCTGGAGATGGGGGGACACCGGGGAGCTGTTTTTT.

This sequence joins TRBV7-8 and TRBJ2-1, with 9 bases identical to TRBD2. CDR1 is SGHVS and CDR2 is FQNEAQ in the germline V gene. Losses at the gene ends were 2 bases for V and 8 bases for J; bases not matched to a gene: 4. There are 14 residues in the CDR3. The CDR3 bases are TGTGCCAGCAGCTTACTAGCGGGGCGCGATGAGCAGTTCTTC. Protein product: CASSLLAGRDEQFF.

The J gene is TRBJ2-7, the V gene TRBV5-4; the match to TRBD1 covers 7 bases. The germline CDR1 and CDR2 sequences are SGHNT and YYREEE (reference sequence). The ends lost 7 bases at V and 6 bases at J; junction bases unmatched: 4. This CDR3 spans 11 amino acids. The CDR3 DNA sequence: TGTGCCAGCCGACAGGGCGGCGAGCAGTACTTC. Amino acid sequence: CASRQGGEQYF.

The chain employs TRBV11-2 and TRBJ1-2, with TRBD1 identical over 7 bases. The CDR3 runs to 17 residues. V trimming: 3 bases; J trimming: 0 bases; junction bases outside the gene matches: 10. Germline V lookup: CDR1 SGHAT, CDR2 FQNNGV. CDR3 sequence (DNA): TGTGCCAGCAGCTTTACCGAAGGGGGCAAATCTAACTATGGCTACACCTTC. Translated, it gives CASSFTEGGKSNYGYTF. The full variable domain, completed using reference TRBV11-2 and TRBJ1-2, is EAGVAQSPRYKIIEKRQSVAFWCNPISGHATLYWYQQILGQGPKLLIQFQNNGVVDDSQLPKDRFSAERLKGVDSTLKIQPAKLEDSAVYLCASSFTEGGKSNYGYTFGSGTRLTVV.

The chain employs TRBV27 and TRBJ2-1, with D perhaps matching TRBD1 (5 bases). V was shortened by 6 bases and J by 4 bases, with 10 bases between the two germline ends. This CDR3 has 13 amino acids. CDR1 is MNHEY, CDR2 SMNVEV, per germline (reference sequence). The CDR3, as DNA: TGTGCCAGCAGGGGCACAGGTTACAATGAGCAGTTCTTC. As protein: CASRGTGYNEQFF.